This TCR beta chain was identified in a study of T cell responses to AZD1222 COVID-19 vaccine. Germline lookup yields CDR1 SGDLS and CDR2 YYNGEE. V shed 0 bases, J shed 7 bases, and the junction held 9 bases outside the gene matches. CDR3 length: 16 residues. Profiled with immunoSEQ multiplex PCR; TCRdb holds only in-frame clones, not every one. The sample lists under 70,000 clones; 80% to 90% were seen once. The receptor was derived from an adult in good health. The chain employs TRBV9 and TRBJ2-7; 11 bases align to TRBD2. Sequences were derived from peripheral blood, sampled on day 0 of AZD1222 vaccination. CDR3: CASSVGLAGGPREQYF. CDR3 DNA sequence: TGTGCCAGCAGCGTAGGGTTAGCGGGAGGGCCAAGGGAGCAGTACTTC.